Listed below are T cell receptor beta chains from one sample, sequenced in a study of blood T cell repertoires in COVID-19. Measured with immunoSEQ multiplex PCR; TCRdb has only the in-frame clones, and not every one. The table records over 250,000 clones, over 65% of them present only once. The sample taken for sequencing was peripheral blood. The receptors stem from an elderly woman with acute or convalescent COVID-19. The CDR3 runs from the conserved cysteine through the conserved F or W. Each record gives: CDR3 DNA, CDR3 protein, CDR3 length, V gene, J gene, clone size, D gene. The D gene is left open where the match is weak. Size values are once, few and many counts, or a class for expanded clones, and some rows have none.

TGTGCCAGCAGTCCGGACAGGGAGAGATCCTATGGCTACACCTTC	CASSPDRERSYGYTF	15	TRBV6-5	TRBJ1-2	NA	TRBD1
TGTGCCAGCCAAAGGGGGACGGGGATCTACGAGCAGTACTTC	CASQRGTGIYEQYF	14	TRBV7-9	TRBJ2-7	once	NA
TGTGCCAGCAGGGGACAGGGGCGGAATGAGCAGTTCTTC	CASRGQGRNEQFF	13	TRBV28	TRBJ2-1	few	TRBD1
TGTGCCAGCAGAGTGGACACACTGTCTCCCTGGGGCGAGCAGTTCTTC	CASRVDTLSPWGEQFF	16	TRBV7-2	TRBJ2-1	NA	NA
TGTGCTAGTGGTTTGGTACGGGATACTGAAGCTTTCTTT	CASGLVRDTEAFF	13	TRBV12-5	TRBJ1-1	NA	NA
TGTGCCAGCAGCTCGTCGGGACAGGGGCCTCTCGCTAATGAAAAACTGTTTTTT	CASSSSGQGPLANEKLFF	18	TRBV5-4	TRBJ1-4	NA	TRBD1
TGTGCCAGCAGCGTCTCGGGGGTTTTTCAGCCCCAGCATTTT	CASSVSGVFQPQHF	14	TRBV7-2	TRBJ1-5	NA	NA
TGTGCCAGCAGTGAGGGGGGGACAGGGAGAGACTATGGCTACACCTTC	CASSEGGTGRDYGYTF	16	TRBV2	TRBJ1-2	NA	TRBD1
TGTGCCAGCAGCCCACTCCGGGGGTTCGAAGAGACCCAGTACTTC	CASSPLRGFEETQYF	15	TRBV7-8	TRBJ2-5	NA	NA
TGTGCCAGCAGCCCTACAGGCAGGGACTACGAGCAGTACTTC	CASSPTGRDYEQYF	14	TRBV7-9	TRBJ2-7	NA	NA
TGTGCCAGCAGCCCGGGACAGGCCTATGGCTACACCTTC	CASSPGQAYGYTF	13	TRBV9	TRBJ1-2	NA	TRBD1
TGTGCCAGCAGTTCACAGGGGTTCAATGAGCAGTTCTTC	CASSSQGFNEQFF	13	TRBV12-3/TRBV12-4	TRBJ2-1	NA	TRBD1
TGTGCCAGCAGTTACAACAGGGGAGATGGCTACACCTTC	CASSYNRGDGYTF	13	TRBV6-5	TRBJ1-2	few	TRBD1
TGTGCCAGCAGCGGGAGTGGGACAGGGAAGGACTATGGCTACACCTTC	CASSGSGTGKDYGYTF	16	TRBV5-5	TRBJ1-2	NA	TRBD1
TGTGCCAGCAACTCCCTGGGGAGTGAGCAGTTCTTC	CASNSLGSEQFF	12	TRBV5-4	TRBJ2-1	NA	NA
TGTGCCAGCAGACTAGATAAGCAGTACTTC	CASRLDKQYF	10	TRBV28	TRBJ2-7	NA	NA
TGTGCCAGTAGTAAGGAACTCTCCCAGGCCTATAATTCACCCCTCCACTTT	CASSKELSQAYNSPLHF	17	TRBV19	TRBJ1-6	NA	NA
TGTGCCAGCAGTTTCTGGACAGGGGGCGCGGGGACTGAAGCTTTCTTT	CASSFWTGGAGTEAFF	16	TRBV27	TRBJ1-1	NA	TRBD1
TGTGCCAGCAGCTTAGTGACAGGAGGTCGGGAGACCCAGTACTTC	CASSLVTGGRETQYF	15	TRBV7-2	TRBJ2-5	NA	NA
TGTGCCAGCAGCTTAGCCGGGACAAGGTTAGCTTTCTTT	CASSLAGTRLAFF	13	TRBV11-2	TRBJ1-1	NA	NA
TGTGCCAGCAGTTCCGACAGAAACTATGGCTACACCTTC	CASSSDRNYGYTF	13	TRBV28	TRBJ1-2	NA	NA
TGTGCCAGTAGTAGCCGGGACAGAGCCTATGGCTACACCTTC	CASSSRDRAYGYTF	14	TRBV19	TRBJ1-2	NA	TRBD1
TGTGCCAGCAGCTCAGGGGGCCAGAACACCTACGAGCAGTACTTC	CASSSGGQNTYEQYF	15	TRBV7-9	TRBJ2-7	NA	TRBD1
TGTGCCAGCAGCTCCCGTGGGGGGACTAATGAAAAACTGTTTTTT	CASSSRGGTNEKLFF	15	TRBV7-6	TRBJ1-4	NA	NA
TGTGCCAGCGCCGGCCCGTTGGGGGCAACCGGGGAGCTGTTTTTT	CASAGPLGATGELFF	15	TRBV2	TRBJ2-2	NA	NA
TGTGCCAGCAGTTATGAACAGGCTTATCAGCCCCAGCATTTT	CASSYEQAYQPQHF	14	TRBV6-2/TRBV6-3	TRBJ1-5	once	NA
TGTGCCAGCAGCCAAGGGGGAGCGGGGCTAGCCTTC	CASSQGGAGLAF	12	TRBV3-1/TRBV3-2	TRBJ1-2	NA	NA
TGTGCCAGCCCGGACAGGGAAGACAGCGAGCAGTACTTC	CASPDREDSEQYF	13	TRBV6-6	TRBJ2-7	once	TRBD1
TGTGCCAGCAGCGCCCGACTAGCGGAAATCACAGATACGCAGTATTTT	CASSARLAEITDTQYF	16	TRBV7-9	TRBJ2-3	once	TRBD2
TGTGCCAGCGGACGGACAGGTGAAAAACTGTTTTTT	CASGRTGEKLFF	12	TRBV2	TRBJ1-4	NA	TRBD1
TGTGCCAGCAGTACGGGGGGGGCAAACGAGAATGGCTACACCTTC	CASSTGGANENGYTF	15	TRBV6-5	TRBJ1-2	NA	NA
TGTGCCTGGAGTTCCGGGACAGGGGTTCTTTATGCCTATGGCTACACCTTC	CAWSSGTGVLYAYGYTF	17	TRBV30	TRBJ1-2	NA	TRBD1
TGTGCCAGTAGTATGAGGACAGGGGACTCACCCCTCCACTTT	CASSMRTGDSPLHF	14	TRBV19	TRBJ1-6	NA	TRBD1
TGCGCCAGCCAACTGTCGACAGGGCCTAACTACGAGCAGTACTTC	CASQLSTGPNYEQYF	15	TRBV5-1	TRBJ2-7	NA	TRBD1
TGTGCCAGCAGCCCCCGGGACAGGGGTGGAGCTTTCTTT	CASSPRDRGGAFF	13	TRBV7-2	TRBJ1-1	NA	TRBD1
TGTGCCATCAGTTCCGGACTAGCGGGAGGATACGAGCAGTACTTC	CAISSGLAGGYEQYF	15	TRBV10-3	TRBJ2-7	NA	TRBD2
TGTGCCAGCAGCCAAATAGGGGCAGCGGCTAGCGGGAGAGGGAATGAGCAGTTCTTC	CASSQIGAAASGRGNEQFF	19	TRBV3-1/TRBV3-2	TRBJ2-1	NA	TRBD2
TGCAGTGCTAGTTTTGAGAGCTCCTATAATTCACCCCTCCACTTT	CSASFESSYNSPLHF	15	TRBV20-1	TRBJ1-6	few	NA
TGTGCCAGTAGTAGATTGACAGGGAGCTACGAGCAGTACTTC	CASSRLTGSYEQYF	14	TRBV19	TRBJ2-7	NA	TRBD1
TGTGCCAGCAGTGAACAGGGGGCTTATGGCTACACCTTC	CASSEQGAYGYTF	13	TRBV2	TRBJ1-2	NA	TRBD1
TGTGCCAGCAGTTACAAGGGACAGGGAGTTGTTGGGGCCAACGTCCTGACTTTC	CASSYKGQGVVGANVLTF	18	TRBV6-2/TRBV6-3	TRBJ2-6	NA	TRBD1
TGTGCCAGCAGTTACCTTACGGACAACCTGGCTTTCTTT	CASSYLTDNLAFF	13	TRBV6-5	TRBJ1-1	NA	NA
TGTGCCAGCAGTGAGCGGACAGGGAACACCGGGGAGCTGTTTTTT	CASSERTGNTGELFF	15	TRBV2	TRBJ2-2	NA	TRBD1
TGTGCCACCAGCAGAGGGAATAGGGGCGAGCAGTACTTC	CATSRGNRGEQYF	13	TRBV15	TRBJ2-7	few	NA
TGTGCCAGCAGCAGGGGGGCAACTAATGAAAAACTGTTTTTT	CASSRGATNEKLFF	14	TRBV25-1	TRBJ1-4	NA	TRBD1
TGTGCCAGCAGCCTGACAGCGAACACTGAAGCTTTCTTT	CASSLTANTEAFF	13	TRBV6-5	TRBJ1-1	few	NA